Presented here are 21 T cell receptor beta chains from one specimen sequenced in a study of multiple sclerosis patients with progressive multifocal leukoencephalopathy. The assay was immunoSEQ multiplex PCR, and TCRdb's table has in-frame clones only and misses some. The sample yields tens of thousands of clones, about 88% seen once. Time point in this sample: before natalizumab initiation. The sample was PBMCs. The source of these receptors is a human donor with multiple sclerosis.

The chain is built from TRBV28 and TRBJ2-7, with TRBD2 identical over 9 bases. V shed 5 bases, J shed 3 bases, and the junction held 5 bases outside the gene matches. CDR1 MDHEN and CDR2 SYDVKM come from the germline V gene. CDR3 size: 14 residues. The DNA for the CDR3 is TGTGCCAGCAGTCCCTTAGCGGGAGACTACGAGCAGTACTTC. Translated, it gives CASSPLAGDYEQYF. The full variable domain, with the rest looked up from reference TRBV28 and TRBJ2-7, is DVKVTQSSRYLVKRTGEKVFLECVQDMDHENMFWYRQDPGLGLRLIYFSYDVKMKEKGDIPEGYSVSREKKERFSLILESASTNQTSMYLCASSPLAGDYEQYFGPGTRLTVT.

V usage is TRBV19 and J usage is TRBJ2-1; D not certain. The V and J ends lost 0 bases and 15 bases respectively, with 18 bases between them. Germline CDR1 LNHDA, CDR2 SQIVND (reference sequence). CDR3 length: 14 residues. CDR3: CASSIEGTPSRLFF. The CDR3 DNA reads as TGTGCCAGTAGTATAGAGGGCACCCCCTCGAGGCTGTTCTTC.

The V gene is TRBV7-2, the J gene TRBJ1-1, with TRBD1 matching 11 bases. The ends lost 10 bases at V and 1 base at J; junction bases unmatched: 5. Germline V gene sequence: CDR1 SGHTA, CDR2 FQGNSA. The CDR3 consists of 14 residues. CDR3 sequence reads: CATGTGGQNTEAFF. The CDR3, as DNA: TGTGCCACCGGGACAGGGGGACAGAACACTGAAGCTTTCTTT.

The chain joins TRBV5-1 to TRBJ2-1; D possibly corresponds to TRBD2 (6 bases). Trimming cost V 1 base and J 4 bases, with 15 bases left between them. In germline, CDR1 is SGHRS, CDR2 YFSETQ. The CDR3 consists of 16 residues. CDR3 coding DNA: TGCGCCAGCAGCTTGATGGACGGGAGCGTATACAATGAGCAGTTCTTC. This gives the protein CASSLMDGSVYNEQFF. Full variable domain (outside the CDR3, taken from reference TRBV5-1 and TRBJ2-1): KAGVTQTPRYLIKTRGQQVTLSCSPISGHRSVSWYQQTPGQGLQFLFEYFSETQRNKGNFPGRFSGRQFSNSRSEMNVSTLELGDSALYLCASSLMDGSVYNEQFFGPGTRLTVL.

The table lists this clone with a count of one. This sequence joins TRBV28 and TRBJ1-1; TRBD1 aligns across 11 bases. The CDR3 sequence is 18 residues long. Germline loops: CDR1 MDHEN, CDR2 SYDVKM. After removal of 6 bases from V and 6 bases from J, the junction contained 18 bases not matched to a gene. CDR3 protein: CASSSIHRDRGEIAEAFF. The CDR3 bases are TGTGCCAGCAGCTCAATTCACCGGGACAGGGGGGAAATCGCTGAAGCTTTCTTT. The full variable domain, completed using reference TRBV28 and TRBJ1-1, is DVKVTQSSRYLVKRTGEKVFLECVQDMDHENMFWYRQDPGLGLRLIYFSYDVKMKEKGDIPEGYSVSREKKERFSLILESASTNQTSMYLCASSSIHRDRGEIAEAFFGQGTRLTVV.

The chain employs TRBV27 and TRBJ2-1; 9 nucleotides match TRBD2. Germline V gives CDR1 MNHEY, CDR2 SMNVEV (reference sequence). CDR3 size: 15 residues. The junction had 8 bases not matched to a gene; V was cut back by 6 bases and J by 5 bases. The CDR3 DNA sequence: TGTGCCAGCAGCGCCGGGACTAGCCCACACAATGAGCAGTTCTTC. It specifies CASSAGTSPHNEQFF.

V and J are TRBV6-1 and TRBJ2-7; 11 bases are shared with TRBD1. The trim removed 4 bases at V and 5 bases at J, leaving 7 bases unmatched. Germline CDR1 reads MNHNS; CDR2 reads SASEGT. CDR3 length equals 15 residues. The CDR3 DNA reads as TGTGCCAGCAGTGTTCGGGACAGGGGGTTCCACGAGCAGTACTTC. The encoded protein is CASSVRDRGFHEQYF.

The chain links TRBV6-5 to TRBJ2-7; D may be TRBD2 (7 bases). V lost 7 bases to trimming and J lost 2 bases, with 12 bases between them. The V gene's germline CDR1 is MNHEY and CDR2 SVGAGI. The CDR3 spans 13 residues. The DNA for the CDR3 is TGTGCCAGCATGAGGGGGGGCGCCTACGAGCAGTACTTC. It translates to CASMRGGAYEQYF.

The V gene is TRBV30, the J gene TRBJ2-3; 9 bases are shared with TRBD2. The CDR3 runs 14 residues. CDR1 is GTSNPN and CDR2 is SVGIG in the germline V gene (reference sequence). V was clipped by 4 bases and J by 2 bases; unmatched bases: 4. The CDR3 DNA follows: TGTGCCTGGAACCCTAGCGGGATCACAGATACGCAGTATTTT. Its protein is CAWNPSGITDTQYF.

The chain recombines TRBV7-7 with TRBJ2-2; the match to TRBD2 covers 8 bases. The CDR3 sequence is 14 residues long. After removal of 4 bases from V and 7 bases from J, the junction contained 5 bases not matched to a gene. Germline assignment: CDR1 SSHAT and CDR2 FNYEAQ (reference sequence). The CDR3 coding sequence is TGTGCCAGCAGCTCGCAGCGGGGGAACGGGGAGCTGTTTTTT. Its translation: CASSSQRGNGELFF.

CDR3 residues: CASNPSGLGTEAFF. The CDR3 DNA is TGTGCCAGCAACCCCAGCGGTCTGGGAACTGAAGCTTTCTTT. The rearrangement links TRBV6-1 to TRBJ1-1; D gene ambiguous. Per germline, CDR1 MNHNS and CDR2 SASEGT. V was clipped by 7 bases and J by 5 bases, with 17 bases between them. The CDR3 consists of 14 residues.

CDR3 protein: CASSQFDRAYGYTF. CDR3 nucleotides: TGTGCCAGCAGCCAGTTCGATCGGGCCTATGGCTACACCTTC. V and J are TRBV4-2 and TRBJ1-2; D is uncertain. The CDR3 is 14 residues long. Per the germline V gene, CDR1 is LGHNA and CDR2 is YNFKEQ. V was trimmed by 3 bases and J by 4 bases, leaving 12 bases between them.

The rearrangement joins TRBV28 to TRBJ1-1; tentative D call: TRBD1 (6 bases). Trimming left V 3 bases short and J 5 bases short, with 10 bases between. The germline CDR1 and CDR2 sequences are MDHEN and SYDVKM. CDR3 length equals 13 residues. The CDR3 region has the DNA TGTGCCAGCAGTTTTGGGGGCAGAACTGAAGCTTTCTTT. Translating it yields CASSFGGRTEAFF.

This clone has more than one count but fewer than ten. The rearrangement joins TRBV15 to TRBJ1-1, with D possibly being TRBD1 (5 bases). The CDR3 consists of 15 residues. Trimming shortened V by 0 bases and J by 3 bases, and 11 bases separated the two germline ends. In germline, CDR1 is LNHNV, CDR2 YYDKDF (reference sequence). CDR3 loop: CATSREGGLDTEAFF. For the CDR3, the DNA is TGTGCCACCAGCAGAGAGGGGGGGTTGGACACTGAAGCTTTCTTT.

The chain has TRBV7-9 and TRBJ2-7; TRBD1 aligns across 7 bases. The CDR3 length is 15 residues. Germline trimming cut 3 bases from V and 2 bases from J; bases unmatched to any gene: 7. From germline, CDR1 is SEHNR and CDR2 FQNEAQ (reference sequence). Written as DNA, the CDR3 is TGTGCCAGCAGCTTGGTGGGGACAGTTGCCTACGAGCAGTACTTC. This sequence encodes CASSLVGTVAYEQYF.

This rearrangement joins TRBV27 to TRBJ1-5; no clear D gene. Trimming shortened V by 3 bases and J by 7 bases, and 10 bases separated the two germline ends. CDR3 length: 13 amino acids. Germline loops: CDR1 MNHEY, CDR2 SMNVEV (reference sequence). The CDR3 spells CASSFGVKQPQHF. CDR3 bases: TGTGCCAGCAGTTTCGGGGTGAAGCAGCCCCAGCATTTT.

The chain has TRBV11-3 and TRBJ2-2; 7 bases agree with TRBD1. The CDR3 covers 12 residues. The V and J ends lost 6 bases and 5 bases, in that order; junction bases with no gene match: 0. Looked up from germline, CDR1 is SGHNT and CDR2 is YENEEA. Written as DNA, the CDR3 is TGTGCCAGCAGACAGGGGACCGGGGAGCTGTTTTTT. Amino acid sequence: CASRQGTGELFF.

The rearrangement joins TRBV4-3 to TRBJ1-2, with 7 bases aligning to TRBD1. Germline CDR1 is LGHNA and CDR2 is YSLEER. The V and J ends lost 0 bases and 4 bases, in that order; junction bases with no gene match: 5. The CDR3 length is 15 residues. The CDR3 sequence is CASSQDQGGSYGYTF. The CDR3 DNA sequence: TGCGCCAGCAGCCAAGATCAGGGGGGCTCCTATGGCTACACCTTC.

The chain combines TRBV19 with TRBJ2-7; 13 bases match TRBD2. Looked up from germline, CDR1 is LNHDA and CDR2 is SQIVND (reference sequence). The CDR3 contains 19 residues. J gave up 5 bases and V 4 bases, and 17 bases lay outside the gene matches. CDR3 loop: CASSRASRTSGSKWNEQYF. DNA of the CDR3: TGTGCCAGTAGTAGGGCGTCGAGGACTAGCGGGAGCAAGTGGAACGAGCAGTACTTC.

Only a few counts were recorded for this clone. The chain carries TRBV5-1 and TRBJ1-2; the D is unclear. The V and J ends lost 0 bases and 5 bases respectively, with 17 bases between them. This CDR3 spans 16 amino acids. CDR1 and CDR2 from the germline V gene are SGHRS and YFSETQ. DNA of the CDR3: TGCGCCAGCAGCTTGGCGGAAGGAGGGAATAGATATGGCTACACCTTC. Encoded protein: CASSLAEGGNRYGYTF.

The rearrangement links TRBV6-1 to TRBJ2-1; TRBD2 matches at 7 bases. CDR1 is MNHNS and CDR2 is SASEGT in the germline V gene. J lost 5 bases, V lost 8 bases, and 3 bases had no gene match. CDR3 length: 12 residues. The CDR3 reads CASGRADNEQFF. CDR3 sequence (DNA): TGTGCCAGCGGGAGGGCCGACAATGAGCAGTTCTTC.